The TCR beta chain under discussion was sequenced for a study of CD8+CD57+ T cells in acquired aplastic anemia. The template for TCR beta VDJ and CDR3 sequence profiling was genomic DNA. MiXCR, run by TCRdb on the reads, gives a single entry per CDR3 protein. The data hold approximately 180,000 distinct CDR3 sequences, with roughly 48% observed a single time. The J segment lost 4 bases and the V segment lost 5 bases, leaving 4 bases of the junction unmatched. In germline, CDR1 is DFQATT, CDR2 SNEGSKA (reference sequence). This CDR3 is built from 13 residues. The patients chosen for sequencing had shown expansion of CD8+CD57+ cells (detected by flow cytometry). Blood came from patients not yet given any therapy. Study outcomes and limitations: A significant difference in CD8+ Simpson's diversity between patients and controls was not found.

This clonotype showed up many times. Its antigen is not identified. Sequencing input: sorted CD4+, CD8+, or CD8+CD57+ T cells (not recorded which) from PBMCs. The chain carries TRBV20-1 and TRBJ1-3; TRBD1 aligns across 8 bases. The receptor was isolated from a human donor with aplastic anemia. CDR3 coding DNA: TGCAGTGCTCGGACAGGGACGGGAAACACCATATATTTT. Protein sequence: CSARTGTGNTIYF.